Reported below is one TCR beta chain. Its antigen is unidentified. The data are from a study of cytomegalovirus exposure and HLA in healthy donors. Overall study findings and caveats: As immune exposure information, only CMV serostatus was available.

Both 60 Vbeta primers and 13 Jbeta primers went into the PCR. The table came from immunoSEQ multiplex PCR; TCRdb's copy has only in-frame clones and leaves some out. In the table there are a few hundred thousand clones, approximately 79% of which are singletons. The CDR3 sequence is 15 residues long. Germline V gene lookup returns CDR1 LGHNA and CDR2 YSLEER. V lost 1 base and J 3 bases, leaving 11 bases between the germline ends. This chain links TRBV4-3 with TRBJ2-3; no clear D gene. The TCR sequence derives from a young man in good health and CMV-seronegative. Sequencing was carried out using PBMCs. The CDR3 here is CASSQATDGTDTQYF. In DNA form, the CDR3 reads TGCGCCAGCAGCCAAGCGACCGACGGGACAGATACGCAGTATTTT.